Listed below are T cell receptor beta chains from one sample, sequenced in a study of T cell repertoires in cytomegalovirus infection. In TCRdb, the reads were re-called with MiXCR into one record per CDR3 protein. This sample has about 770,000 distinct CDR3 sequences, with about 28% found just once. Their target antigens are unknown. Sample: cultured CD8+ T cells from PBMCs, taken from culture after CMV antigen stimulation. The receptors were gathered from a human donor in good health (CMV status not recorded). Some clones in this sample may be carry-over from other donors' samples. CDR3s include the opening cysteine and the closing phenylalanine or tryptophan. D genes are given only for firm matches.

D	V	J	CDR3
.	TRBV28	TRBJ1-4	CASSTWDGENEKLFF
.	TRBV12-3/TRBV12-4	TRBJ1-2	CASGMGDIYGYTF
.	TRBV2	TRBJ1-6	CASTADSWDNSPLHF
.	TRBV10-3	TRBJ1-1	CAISEKGGRGTEAFF
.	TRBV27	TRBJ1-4	CASRTTRDTINEKLFF
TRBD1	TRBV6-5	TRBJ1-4	CASRNRGREKLFF
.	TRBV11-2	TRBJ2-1	CASSLDPGTLYNEQFF
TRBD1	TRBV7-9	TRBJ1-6	CASSSPGQSNSPLHF
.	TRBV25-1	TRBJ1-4	CASSESQGTNEKLFF
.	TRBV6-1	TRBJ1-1	CASSEPRRGETAFF
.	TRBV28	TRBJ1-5	CASSPNRWDSNQPQHF
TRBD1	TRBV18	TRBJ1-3	CASSPWDRVSGNTIYF
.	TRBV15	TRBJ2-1	CATSRDGTTIPSYNEQFF
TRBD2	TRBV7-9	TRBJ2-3	CASSGVSGGRYTDTQYF
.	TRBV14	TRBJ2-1	CASSQVWWDEQFF
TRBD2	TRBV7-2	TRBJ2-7	CASSFGGRGGDEQYF
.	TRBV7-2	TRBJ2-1	CASSLAPPGVSSYNEQFF
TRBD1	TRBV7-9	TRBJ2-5	CASSPPDRGFQETQYF
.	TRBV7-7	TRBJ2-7	CASSPEAGSSYEQYF
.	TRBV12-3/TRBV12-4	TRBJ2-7	CASSRTAPYEQYF
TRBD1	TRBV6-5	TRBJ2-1	CASSREGQGDEQFF
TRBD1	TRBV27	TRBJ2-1	CASGGQGNNEQFF
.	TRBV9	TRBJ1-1	CASSPIQYSLNTEAFF
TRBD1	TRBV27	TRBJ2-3	CASSYRGRDTQYF
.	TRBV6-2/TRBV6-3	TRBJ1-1	CASSPAVEATEAFF
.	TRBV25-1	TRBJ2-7	CASSEFPQYF
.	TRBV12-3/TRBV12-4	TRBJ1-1	CASSFGEAFF
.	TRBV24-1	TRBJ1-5	CATSFSGLQPQHF
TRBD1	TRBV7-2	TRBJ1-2	CASITPGQGIHGYTF
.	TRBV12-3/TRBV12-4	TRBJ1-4	CASSPSAGYEKLFF
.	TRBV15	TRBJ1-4	CATSRAPRPNEKLFF
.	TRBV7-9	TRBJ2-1	CASSSSGTASYNEQFF
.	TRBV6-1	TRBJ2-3	CASSENRGPQTTDTQYF
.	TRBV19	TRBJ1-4	CASRGWPNEKLFF
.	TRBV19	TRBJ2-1	CASSIMTGYNEQFF
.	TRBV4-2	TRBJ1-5	CASSQSHRASNQPQHF
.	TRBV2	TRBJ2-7	CASSEREQPINYEQYF
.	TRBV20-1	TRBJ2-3	CSASMWRGPDTQYF
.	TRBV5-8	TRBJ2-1	CASSLVSGYNEQFF
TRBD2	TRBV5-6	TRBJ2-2	CASSFRGGANTGELFF
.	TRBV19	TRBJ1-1	CAVDVGGADMIEAFF
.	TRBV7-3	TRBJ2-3	CASSFPDTDTQYF
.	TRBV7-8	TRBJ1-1	CASKSGTNTEAFF
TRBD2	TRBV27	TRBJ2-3	CASSWGGRSTDTQYF
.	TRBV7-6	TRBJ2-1	CASSLGLGDEQFF
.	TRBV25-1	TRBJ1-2	CASSQAWGYGYTF
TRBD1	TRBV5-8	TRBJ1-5	CASSHLPGTVYSNQPQHF
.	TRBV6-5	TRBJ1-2	CASSLTGSPILYGYTF
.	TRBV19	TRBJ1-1	CASSNGTWTADQNTEAFF
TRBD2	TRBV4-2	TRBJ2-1	CASSQDSSGGAWDEQFF
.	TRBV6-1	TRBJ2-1	CASILASRDEQFF
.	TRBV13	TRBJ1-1	CASSRTGDAFF
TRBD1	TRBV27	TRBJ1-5	CASSLSGTGWDQPQHF
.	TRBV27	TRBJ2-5	CASSLDRGMVTQYF
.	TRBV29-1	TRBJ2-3	CSVAGGRGRDTQYF
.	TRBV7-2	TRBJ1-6	CASSLAGSENSPLHF
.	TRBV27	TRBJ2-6	CASSLWAQSGANVLTF
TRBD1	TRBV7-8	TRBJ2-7	CASSIRDRGRDEQYF
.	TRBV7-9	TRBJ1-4	CASSTTDRKTNEKLFF